The 25 T cell receptor beta chains below all came from one sample that was sequenced in a study of blood T cell repertoires in COVID-19. Here immunoSEQ multiplex PCR was the method, and the copy in TCRdb shows in-frame clones only, minus some. This sample has roughly 100,000 clones, with roughly 91% found just once. The sequencing sample was made of peripheral blood. These receptor sequences come from a young man with COVID-19, enrolled during active disease.

The J gene is TRBJ1-1, the V gene TRBV24-1, with 7 bases fitting TRBD1. From germline, CDR1 is KGHDR and CDR2 SFDVKD. V dropped 7 bases and J dropped 3; count of bases not matched to a gene: 13. The CDR3 length is 16 residues. In DNA form, the CDR3 reads TGTGCCACCAGCCTACTACAGGGGCGGGTGGACACTGAAGCTTTCTTT. This gives the protein CATSLLQGRVDTEAFF.

This clone appeared once. The rearrangement uses TRBV7-2 and TRBJ2-2; TRBD1 aligns across 9 bases. The germline gives CDR1 SGHTA, CDR2 FQGNSA. This CDR3 has 17 residues. With 2 bases clipped from V and 5 bases from J, the junction kept 9 bases outside the gene matches. The CDR3 protein is CASSLPLGQGETGELFF. The CDR3 bases are TGTGCCAGCAGCTTACCCCTGGGACAGGGTGAGACCGGGGAGCTGTTTTTT.

The chain uses TRBV28 and TRBJ1-1; 9 bases map to TRBD1. Per the germline V gene, CDR1 is MDHEN and CDR2 is SYDVKM. The CDR3 sequence is 15 residues long. V lost 8 bases, J lost 5 bases, and 12 bases stayed unmatched. CDR3 sequence reads: CASFSAGTGWTEAFF. For the CDR3, the DNA is TGTGCCAGCTTCTCTGCCGGGACAGGGTGGACTGAAGCTTTCTTT.

This chain's CDR3 is CASSVGGLTNQPQHF. The CDR3 region has the DNA TGTGCCAGCAGCGTAGGGGGCCTAACCAATCAGCCCCAGCATTTT. The chain recombines TRBV9 with TRBJ1-5; weak D call: TRBD1 (5 bases). Trimming removed 0 bases from V and 3 bases from J, with 10 bases in between. The CDR3 is made up of 15 amino acids. CDR1 is SGDLS, CDR2 YYNGEE, per germline.

The chain recombines TRBV28 with TRBJ2-1, with TRBD1 matching over 7 bases. The CDR3 totals 14 residues. Per germline, CDR1 MDHEN and CDR2 SYDVKM. V was clipped by 4 bases and J by 5 bases; unmatched bases: 5. Here the CDR3 reads CASSSTGYNNEQFF. CDR3 sequence (DNA): TGTGCCAGCAGTTCGACAGGGTATAACAATGAGCAGTTCTTC.

The chain employs TRBV12-3 or TRBV12-4 and TRBJ2-1; TRBD2 is a possible D gene (5 bases). The CDR3 spans 13 residues. The ends were cut back, 6 bases at V and 6 bases at J, with 12 bases in the middle. As DNA, the CDR3 is TGTGCCAGCAGGATTGGGAGTAGCAATGAGCAGTTCTTC. It yields the protein CASRIGSSNEQFF.

This chain connects TRBV4-1 to TRBJ2-2, with 11 bases lining up with TRBD2. Germline values: CDR1 MGHRA, CDR2 YSYEKL. Losses at the gene ends were 1 base for V and 6 bases for J; bases not matched to a gene: 19. The CDR3 runs 21 residues. The CDR3 is CASSQASYPITSGRNAGELFF. CDR3 nucleotides: TGCGCCAGCAGCCAAGCCTCCTACCCGATTACTAGCGGGAGAAACGCCGGGGAGCTGTTTTTT.

The chain links TRBV27 to TRBJ2-3, with TRBD2 matching over 8 bases. V was clipped by 5 bases and J by 0 bases; unmatched bases: 7. The CDR3 is made up of 16 amino acids. Germline lookup yields CDR1 MNHEY and CDR2 SMNVEV (reference sequence). CDR3 region: CASSGPTSDSTDTQYF. CDR3 DNA sequence: TGTGCCAGCAGTGGCCCGACTAGCGACAGCACAGATACGCAGTATTTT.

The CDR3 region has the DNA TGTGCCAGCAGTTCGCGGCCCTACCCCGGAAACACCATATATTTT. This sequence encodes CASSSRPYPGNTIYF. The chain couples TRBV27 to TRBJ1-3; D gene uncertain. Trimming cost V 4 bases and J 4 bases, with 14 bases left between them. The CDR3 runs to 15 residues. CDR1 and CDR2 (germline): MNHEY, SMNVEV (reference sequence).

This rearrangement joins TRBV28 to TRBJ2-1, with 9 bases that match TRBD2. Germline trimming cut 5 bases from V and 7 bases from J; bases unmatched to any gene: 9. Germline CDR1 reads MDHEN; CDR2 reads SYDVKM. The CDR3 totals 15 residues. DNA of the CDR3: TGTGCCAGCAGTATTCGGACTAGCGCCCGAAATGAGCAGTTCTTC. This sequence encodes CASSIRTSARNEQFF.

V and J are TRBV28 and TRBJ2-3, with 10 bases aligning to TRBD2. Per germline, CDR1 MDHEN and CDR2 SYDVKM. The CDR3 runs 19 residues. The ends lost 3 bases at V and 0 bases at J; junction bases unmatched: 12. DNA of the CDR3: TGTGCCAGCAGTTTCCTCCTAGCGGGAGAGTATTCTAGCACAGATACGCAGTATTTT. It codes for CASSFLLAGEYSSTDTQYF.

The V call is TRBV7-8, the J call TRBJ2-2, with 11 bases matching TRBD2. The trim removed 1 base at V and 6 bases at J, leaving 7 bases unmatched. This CDR3 comprises 17 residues. Germline V gene lookup returns CDR1 SGHVS and CDR2 FQNEAQ. The CDR3, as DNA: TGTGCCAGCAGCTTAGGTCACACTAGCGGGAGCTCCGGGGAGCTGTTTTTT. Translated, it gives CASSLGHTSGSSGELFF.

This sequence joins TRBV30 and TRBJ2-3; D is possibly TRBD1 (5 bases). Germline values: CDR1 GTSNPN, CDR2 SVGIG (reference sequence). Deletions cut 0 bases from V and 1 base from J, with 8 bases between. The CDR3 runs to 14 residues. The CDR3 nucleotides read TGTGCCTGGAGTGTAGGGGTCCGCACAGATACGCAGTATTTT. Amino acids: CAWSVGVRTDTQYF. Using reference TRBV30 and TRBJ2-3 for the parts outside the CDR3, the full variable domain is SQTIHQWPATLVQPVGSPLSLECTVEGTSNPNLYWYRQAAGRGLQLLFYSVGIGQISSEVPQNLSASRPQDRQFILSSKKLLLSDSGFYLCAWSVGVRTDTQYFGPGTRLTVL.

The V gene is TRBV6-5, the J gene TRBJ2-7; the D is unclear. Germline V gene data show CDR1 as MNHEY and CDR2 as SVGAGI. The CDR3 has 13 residues. V dropped 7 bases and J dropped 0 bases, with 10 bases sitting between them. The CDR3 coding sequence is TGTGCCAGCAAGTACCCTAGCTCCTACGAGCAGTACTTC. It codes for CASKYPSSYEQYF.

J is TRBJ2-7 and V is TRBV7-9, with D perhaps TRBD2 (5 bases). There are 12 residues in the CDR3. The germline V gene has CDR1 SEHNR and CDR2 FQNEAQ (reference sequence). With 7 bases removed from V and 3 bases from J, the gap between germline ends came to 10 bases. Here the CDR3 reads CASNTGNYEQYF. CDR3 DNA sequence: TGTGCCAGCAATACGGGGAACTACGAGCAGTACTTC.

J is TRBJ2-7 and V is TRBV2, with 8 bases identical to TRBD1. The CDR3 covers 15 residues. Germline assignment: CDR1 SNHLY and CDR2 FYNNEI. V dropped 6 bases and J dropped 2; count of bases not matched to a gene: 9. CDR3 in amino acids: CASSSDRGKPYEQYF. As DNA, the CDR3 is TGTGCCAGCAGCTCCGACAGGGGAAAACCCTACGAGCAGTACTTC. The full variable domain, in which reference TRBV2 and TRBJ2-7 provide the parts outside the CDR3, is EPEVTQTPSHQVTQMGQEVILRCVPISNHLYFYWYRQILGQKVEFLVSFYNNEISEKSEIFDDQFSVERPDGSNFTLKIRSTKLEDSAMYFCASSSDRGKPYEQYFGPGTRLTVT.

The J gene is TRBJ2-1, the V gene TRBV3-1 (or the pseudogene TRBV3-2); maybe TRBD1 (6 bases). This CDR3 has 15 amino acids. Trimming shortened V by 3 bases and J by 0 bases, and 9 bases separated the two germline ends. Looked up from germline, CDR1 is LGHDT and CDR2 is YNNKEL (reference sequence). This chain's CDR3 is CASSHRGSSYNEQFF. CDR3 DNA sequence: TGTGCCAGCAGCCATAGGGGGTCCTCCTACAATGAGCAGTTCTTC.

This clone was detected only once. As DNA, the CDR3 is TGTGCCAGCAGGCTCTGGGGACAGGGAGGCTACGAGCAGTACTTC. Amino acid sequence: CASRLWGQGGYEQYF. The rearrangement uses TRBV27 and TRBJ2-7, with 9 bases identical to TRBD1. Germline assignment: CDR1 MNHEY and CDR2 SMNVEV (reference sequence). The CDR3 contains 15 residues. Trimming cost V 6 bases and J 3 bases; bases outside gene matches: 9.

The chain joins TRBV30 to TRBJ2-5; 10 bases map to TRBD2. V shed 5 bases and J 5 bases; nucleotides not matched to a gene: 5. The germline gives CDR1 GTSNPN, CDR2 SVGIG (reference sequence). The CDR3 totals 13 residues. CDR3 in amino acids: CAWGLAGDETQYF. The CDR3 coding sequence is TGTGCCTGGGGTCTAGCGGGAGACGAGACCCAGTACTTC. Full variable domain (missing parts from reference TRBV30 and TRBJ2-5): SQTIHQWPATLVQPVGSPLSLECTVEGTSNPNLYWYRQAAGRGLQLLFYSVGIGQISSEVPQNLSASRPQDRQFILSSKKLLLSDSGFYLCAWGLAGDETQYFGPGTRLLVL.

This clone appeared once. V gene TRBV19 combines with J gene TRBJ1-2; perhaps TRBD1 as D (5 bases). Germline CDR1 and CDR2: LNHDA and SQIVND (reference sequence). The length of the CDR3 is 17 residues. Trimming stripped 2 bases from V and 4 bases from J, with 20 bases between. CDR3 nucleotide sequence: TGTGCCAGTAGTATAACCGGGGGGTCCTGGAGAGGCTATGGCTACACCTTC. Its protein is CASSITGGSWRGYGYTF. The full variable domain, in which reference TRBV19 and TRBJ1-2 provide the parts outside the CDR3, is DGGITQSPKYLFRKEGQNVTLSCEQNLNHDAMYWYRQDPGQGLRLIYYSQIVNDFQKGDIAEGYSVSREKKESFPLTVTSAQKNPTAFYLCASSITGGSWRGYGYTFGSGTRLTVV.

V gene TRBV5-1 combines with J gene TRBJ2-1; TRBD2 agrees at 9 bases. This CDR3 has 15 residues. V was pared by 0 bases and J by 9 bases, with 7 bases of the junction left unmatched. Germline-derived CDR1 and CDR2 are SGHRS and YFSETQ. Here the CDR3 DNA reads TGCGCCAGCAGCTTGGCCGGGATAGCGGGAGCTGAGCAGTTCTTC. This encodes CASSLAGIAGAEQFF.

V usage is TRBV10-3 and J usage is TRBJ2-7; TRBD2 matches at 7 bases. V was clipped by 6 bases and J by 0 bases; unmatched bases: 5. This CDR3 contains 14 residues. Germline CDR1 reads ENHRY; CDR2 reads SYGVKD. Written as DNA, the CDR3 is TGTGCCATCAGCAGCGGGACCCTCTCCTACGAGCAGTACTTC. It translates to CAISSGTLSYEQYF.

This rearrangement joins TRBV27 to TRBJ1-2; TRBD1 is a possible D gene (5 bases). Germline V gene data show CDR1 as MNHEY and CDR2 as SMNVEV (reference sequence). Trimming left V 2 bases short and J 3 bases short, with 13 bases between. The CDR3 spans 15 residues. CDR3 sequence: CASSLGQGDDYGYTF. Written as DNA, the CDR3 is TGTGCCAGCAGTTTAGGGCAGGGTGACGACTATGGCTACACCTTC.

This CDR3 reads CASSKDRGGSHEQYF. The CDR3 region has the DNA TGTGCCAGCAGTAAGGACAGGGGAGGGTCCCACGAGCAGTACTTC. V is TRBV2 and J is TRBJ2-7; TRBD1 matches at 9 bases. Germline V gene data show CDR1 as SNHLY and CDR2 as FYNNEI. V trimming: 5 bases; J trimming: 5 bases; junction bases outside the gene matches: 10. The CDR3 has 15 residues.

This chain connects TRBV14 to TRBJ2-2; the match to TRBD2 covers 10 bases. Trimming removed 1 base from V and 7 bases from J; junction bases left unmatched: 3. The germline gives CDR1 SGHDN, CDR2 FVKESK. The CDR3 spans 15 residues. This CDR3 reads CASSQGGLALGELFF. In nucleotides, the CDR3 is TGTGCCAGCAGCCAAGGGGGACTAGCGCTCGGGGAGCTGTTTTTT. Looking up the rest from reference TRBV14 and TRBJ2-2 gives the full variable domain: EAGVTQFPSHSVIEKGQTVTLRCDPISGHDNLYWYRRVMGKEIKFLLHFVKESKQDESGMPNNRFLAERTGGTYSTLKVQPAELEDSGVYFCASSQGGLALGELFFGEGSRLTVL.